This T cell receptor beta chain was observed in a study of OX40 agonist ivuxolimab in advanced cancers. Study summary: Prior anti-PD-1, anti-PD-L1 or anti-CTLA-4 therapy did not bar entry, and more than 35% had some. Overall study results and limits: The work left the antigen specificity of expanded peripheral T cells undetermined. At 0.1 to 3.0 mg/kg, CD4+ and CD8+ blood T cells expanded clonally by week 6. Patients with a partial response at 0.1-3.0 mg/kg had among the lowest clonal expansion.

In the case of this clone: Its antigen is unidentified.

Produced via immunoSEQ multiplex PCR; TCRdb's table is partial and in-frame only. The profile shows 65,000 to 80,000 clones, approximately 89% of them singletons. The clonotype originates from an adult with an advanced solid tumor such as melanoma, head and neck, liver or kidney cancer. The input for sequencing was CD4+ or CD8+ T cells sorted from blood, taken in a trial of the OX40 agonist ivuxolimab.

CDR3 loop: CASSTLWDRYEQFF. The DNA for the CDR3 is TGTGCCAGTAGTACCCTCTGGGACCGTTATGAGCAGTTCTTC. The V call is TRBV19, the J call TRBJ2-1; tentatively, D is TRBD1 or TRBD2 (5 bases each). The germline V gene has CDR1 LNHDA and CDR2 SQIVND (reference sequence). CDR3 length: 14 amino acids. The V end was cut by 4 bases, the J end by 8 bases, with 15 bases between.